This T cell receptor (beta chain) was identified during a study of spatial heterogeneity in lung cancer. Study summary: In the raw reads, each unique TCR and UMI combination was present more than ten times on average. Notes on the study in general: For expanded intratumoral alpha and beta TCRs, counts tracked tumor mutation counts.

Trimming left V 0 bases short and J 2 bases short, with 6 bases between. This CDR3 contains 14 residues. Per germline, CDR1 SGHRS and CDR2 YFSETQ. This clonotype was observed at least ten times. Its antigen remains unidentified. The time point was: sample taken at primary tumor resection. MiXCR was run by TCRdb on the 5' RACE reads, yielding one entry per CDR3 protein. The table includes some 7,000 distinct CDR3 sequences, approximately 3.6% detected once. The chain is built from TRBV5-1 and TRBJ1-5; D is undetermined. This sequence originates from a male donor with early-stage non-small cell lung cancer. This material consisted of lung tumor tissue, taken at surgery. In nucleotides, the CDR3 is TGCGCCAGCAGCTTGGGAGGCGGCAATCAGCCCCAGCATTTT. Translated: CASSLGGGNQPQHF.